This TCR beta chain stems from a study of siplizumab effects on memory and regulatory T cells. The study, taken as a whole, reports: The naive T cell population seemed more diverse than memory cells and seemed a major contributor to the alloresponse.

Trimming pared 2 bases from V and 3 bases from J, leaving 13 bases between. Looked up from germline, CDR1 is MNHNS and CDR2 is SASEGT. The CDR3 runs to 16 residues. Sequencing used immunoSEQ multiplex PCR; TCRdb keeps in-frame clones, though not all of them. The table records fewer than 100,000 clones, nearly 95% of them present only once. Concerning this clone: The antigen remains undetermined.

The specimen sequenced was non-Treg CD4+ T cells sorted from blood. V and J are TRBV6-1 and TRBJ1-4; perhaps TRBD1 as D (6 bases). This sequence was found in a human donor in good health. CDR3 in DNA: TGTGCCAGCAGTGAAACAGGGACCTTCCCTAATGAAAAACTGTTTTTT. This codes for CASSETGTFPNEKLFF.